This T cell receptor beta chain was documented in a study of cytomegalovirus exposure and HLA in healthy donors. To note about this clone: Its cognate antigen is unknown.

Study-wide findings and caveats: In a later analysis, an Asian-associated ancestry cluster reportedly showed fewer N-insertions than the roughly 690-donor mean.

The PCR made use of 60 Vbeta and 13 Jbeta primers. Only in-frame clones appear in the TCRdb table, and some are missing; sequencing was by immunoSEQ multiplex PCR. This sample has approximately 170,000 clones, with over 70% found just once. The sequence was obtained from a man aged 50 or older in good health and CMV-seropositive. The sequenced sample was PBMCs.

Here the CDR3 DNA reads TGCGCCAGCAGTGGGATTGGCTCCTCCGGGGGGGGAAATCAGCCCCAGCATTTT. Protein: CASSGIGSSGGGNQPQHF. The chain joins TRBV23-1 to TRBJ1-5; perhaps TRBD1 as D (5 bases). TRBV23-1 is an ORF, with its function uncertain. The length of the CDR3 is 18 residues. Trimming cost V 5 bases and J 4 bases, with 24 bases left between them.